The present TCR beta chain was sequenced within a study of CD8+ T cells in alopecia areata (dated by TCRdb to between 2017 and 2018). With regard to the full study: Treated patients were enrolled in an open-label pilot trial of oral tofacitinib at 5 to 10 mg twice daily for moderate-to-severe alopecia areata. Scalp tissue and sorted CD4+ and CD8+ peripheral blood T cells from patchy and totalis/universalis alopecia areata patients and from healthy controls were covered by human TCRbeta sequencing. Tofacitinib was administered for 6 to 18 months, and 6 months of follow-up off drug were then conducted to assess delayed response and recurrence. In both human patients and the C3H/HeJ mouse model, the study applied high-throughput TCRbeta sequencing to look at T cell clonal expansion in alopecia areata. Clonality in the scalp was compared among normal scalp (n=4), patchy alopecia areata scalp (n=8), and alopecia totalis/universalis scalp (n=8). immunoSEQ multiplex PCR using 35 Vbeta forward primers and 13 Jbeta reverse primers was used to amplify TCRbeta CDR3 regions. RNA came from the PAXgene miRNA kit for fixed scalp, the miRNeasy kit for PBMCs, and the RNeasy kit for mouse skin. Biopsies were taken from tofacitinib-treated patients at baseline and again at 4 and 24 weeks into treatment, and several of those patients also had a later scalp biopsy.

Study-level results and caveats: Shared TCR sequences between patients were less evident than in mice, which may be partly attributable to HLA diversity in the patient population. Scalp TCR repertoire analysis is complicated because resident alphabeta T cells in normal human skin are also sequenced, whereas mouse skin is dominated by gammadelta T cells. Compared with normal scalp, lesional scalp, particularly in alopecia totalis/universalis, had higher clonality and more expanded CD8+ clones, which suggests antigenic drive.

About this clone itself: This receptor's antigen is unknown. Base qualities are not at hand, and no much larger clone is one base apart.

CDR1 and CDR2 are read off the germline V gene (reference sequence) as GTSNPN and SVGIG. Including cysteine and phenylalanine, the CDR3 has 13 amino acids. CDR3 DNA is the only sequence kept; it has 39 bases, read in frame from the first base. V sheds 3 bases and J sheds 4 bases, leaving 12 bases between their ends. The label giving this sample's time point can be read as: baseline before oral tofacitinib. Peripheral blood and lesional scalp punch biopsies were obtained from patients with alopecia areata. PBMCs were isolated by density centrifugation and stained for CD3, CD4 and CD8, and CD4+ and CD8+ T cells were sorted on a FACSAria. Preparation of the library involved the immunoSEQ multiplex PCR assay. RNA was extracted from all samples and reverse transcribed into cDNA, which served as template for TCR sequencing. First-strand cDNA was synthesized using SuperScript III with a 2:1 mix of oligo-dT and random hexamers. Amplification bias was assessed with a synthetic immune receptor repertoire, and residual bias was removed computationally. As for the authors' bioinformatics: Raw reads were preprocessed to remove errors, and CDR3 was defined according to IMGT conventions as the region from the conserved cysteine to phenylalanine. Clonality was computed as 1 minus the Shannon entropy, with the entropy normalized by log2 of the number of productive unique TCRs. CD4 or CD8 identity of scalp clones was inferred by cross-referencing scalp TCRbeta sequences with sorted blood CD4 and CD8 repertoires. TCRdb limited this immuneACCESS table to in-frame rearrangements with V and J called. A share of clones is missing; checked studies link under half to unresolved V genes, and the rest is unexplained. That table gives V, J and clone size, and the DNA gave D and trimming. This sample holds some 240,000 clones; roughly 57% were observed only once. Jointly, the top ten make up under 0.5% of the sample.

Sequencing used CD4+ T cells sorted from blood, obtained at week 0. The receptor comes from a human donor with alopecia areata. The chain uses TRBV30 and TRBJ1-2, with the D gene call left open. Here is the DNA: TGTGCCTGGAGCCCCTCTGAAACCTATGGCTACACCTTC. It codes for CAWSPSETYGYTF.